The 17 T cell receptor beta chains in this list originate from one sample, sequenced in a study of blood T cell repertoires in COVID-19. Measured with immunoSEQ multiplex PCR; TCRdb has only the in-frame clones, and not every one. The sample has over 300,000 clones; nearly 90% are singletons. What was sequenced was peripheral blood. All receptors derive from a man between 18 and 29 years old with active or convalescent COVID-19.

The chain joins TRBV5-5 to TRBJ2-5; no clear D gene. The CDR3 extends over 13 amino acids. Trimming shortened V by 0 bases and J by 3 bases, and 6 bases separated the two germline ends. CDR1 and CDR2 (germline): SGHKS, YYEKEE (reference sequence). The CDR3 here is CASSLDLEETQYF. CDR3 nucleotides: TGTGCCAGCAGCTTGGATCTAGAAGAGACCCAGTACTTC.

The chain carries TRBV7-2 and TRBJ2-7, with D possibly being TRBD2 (6 bases). V lost 1 base, J lost 5 bases, and 9 bases lay in between. Germline values: CDR1 SGHTA, CDR2 FQGNSA. The CDR3 extends over 13 amino acids. Here the CDR3 reads CASSLGGENEQYF. The CDR3 nucleotides are TGTGCCAGCAGCTTAGGGGGGGAGAACGAGCAGTACTTC.

The V call is TRBV7-2, the J call TRBJ2-3; 11 bases map to TRBD2. The CDR3 extends over 14 amino acids. V gave up 5 bases and J gave up 6 bases; unmatched junction bases: 4. The germline V gene encodes CDR1 SGHTA and CDR2 FQGNSA. CDR3 in DNA: TGTGCCAGCAGCCGGACTAGCGGGCCGGATACGCAGTATTTT. This codes for CASSRTSGPDTQYF.

The V gene is TRBV29-1, the J gene TRBJ2-5, with 8 bases fitting TRBD2. With V trimmed by 5 bases and J by 5 bases, 4 bases remained unmatched. The CDR3 has 12 residues. The V gene's germline CDR1 is SQVTM and CDR2 ANQGSEA. In nucleotides, the CDR3 is TGCAGCGTTCCGGGGGGGAAGGAGACCCAGTACTTC. Its translation: CSVPGGKETQYF. Drawing the rest from reference TRBV29-1 and TRBJ2-5, the complete variable domain is SAVISQKPSRDICQRGTSLTIQCQVDSQVTMMFWYRQQPGQSLTLIATANQGSEATYESGFVIDKFPISRPNLTFSTLTVSNMSPEDSSIYLCSVPGGKETQYFGPGTRLLVL.

The chain employs TRBV20-1 and TRBJ2-2, with 7 nucleotides matching TRBD2. Germline V gene sequence: CDR1 DFQATT, CDR2 SNEGSKA (reference sequence). With 3 bases clipped from V and 2 bases from J, the junction kept 6 bases outside the gene matches. The CDR3 consists of 15 residues. CDR3 DNA: TGCAGTGCTAGTTTGGCTAGCGGAAACACCGGGGAGCTGTTTTTT. Translation gives CSASLASGNTGELFF.

This sequence joins TRBV19 and TRBJ2-1; D may be TRBD1 (5 bases). The V gene lost 5 bases and the J gene lost 6 bases, with 17 bases spanning the gap. The CDR3 spans 15 residues. Germline V gives CDR1 LNHDA, CDR2 SQIVND (reference sequence). The CDR3: CASSEGDGDGNEQFF. The CDR3 nucleotides read TGTGCCAGTAGTGAAGGGGATGGTGACGGCAATGAGCAGTTCTTC.

This clone was counted only a few times. The chain recombines TRBV11-3 with TRBJ2-3, with D possibly TRBD1 on 6 matching bases. The germline CDR1 and CDR2 sequences are SGHNT and YENEEA. CDR3 length: 14 amino acids. Trimming cost V 5 bases and J 0 bases, with 9 bases left between them. The CDR3 loop is CASSVQGSTDTQYF. In DNA form, the CDR3 reads TGTGCCAGCAGCGTACAGGGAAGCACAGATACGCAGTATTTT.

The chain couples TRBV6-2 or TRBV6-3 to TRBJ1-5; 8 bases line up with TRBD1. The CDR3 is made up of 15 amino acids. CDR1 and CDR2 (germline): MNHEY, SVGEGT. V was pared by 4 bases and J by 2 bases, with 4 bases of the junction left unmatched. CDR3 residues: CASSSGGLGNQPQHF. The CDR3 nucleotides are TGTGCCAGCAGTTCAGGGGGCCTTGGCAATCAGCCCCAGCATTTT.

The sample holds a few counts of this clone. The V call is TRBV29-1, the J call TRBJ2-2; perhaps TRBD1 as D (6 bases). The CDR3 has 15 amino acids. V was shortened by 1 base and J by 4 bases, with 13 bases between the two germline ends. CDR1 and CDR2 (germline): SQVTM, ANQGSEA. The CDR3 DNA reads TGCAGCGTTGAAGGCCAGGGGAGTAGCACCGGGGAGCTGTTTTTT. The encoded protein is CSVEGQGSSTGELFF.

This chain uses TRBV4-3 with TRBJ2-4, with a weak D call TRBD1 (6 bases). The CDR3 runs to 16 residues. V gave up 4 bases and J gave up 0 bases, with 13 bases separating them. Per the germline V gene, CDR1 is LGHNA and CDR2 is YSLEER. The CDR3 DNA reads as TGCGCCAGCAGCCGGTGGACAGATCTAGCCAAAAACATTCAGTACTTC. This gives the protein CASSRWTDLAKNIQYF.

This chain uses TRBV7-2 with TRBJ2-5; D perhaps matches TRBD2 (5 bases). Germline V gene sequence: CDR1 SGHTA, CDR2 FQGNSA. Trimming removed 2 bases from V and 5 bases from J, with 9 bases in between. The CDR3 is 13 residues long. Written as DNA, the CDR3 is TGTGCCAGCAGCTTATCCCTAGCCGAGACCCAGTACTTC. Translated: CASSLSLAETQYF.

V gene TRBV28 combines with J gene TRBJ1-2, with D perhaps matching TRBD1 (6 bases). Germline V gene lookup returns CDR1 MDHEN and CDR2 SYDVKM. Trimming took 6 bases from V and 1 from J, leaving 15 bases between them. CDR3 size: 15 residues. The CDR3 sequence: CASSTPDRYNYGYTF. The CDR3 DNA is TGTGCCAGCAGCACCCCGGACAGATATAACTATGGCTACACCTTC.

The chain employs TRBV4-1 and TRBJ1-4; D is undetermined. The CDR3 spans 13 residues. CDR1 is MGHRA, CDR2 YSYEKL, per germline. V shed 1 base and J shed 8 bases, with 8 bases lying between them. The DNA of the CDR3 is TGCGCCAGCAGCCAAGCGCTAACCGAAAAACTGTTTTTT. Translation: CASSQALTEKLFF.

The gene calls are TRBV18 and TRBJ1-5, with a weak D call TRBD1 (6 bases). CDR1 KGHSH and CDR2 LQKENI come from the germline V gene. This CDR3 spans 15 amino acids. V was cut by 2 bases and J by 4 bases, with 12 bases left in between. For the CDR3, the DNA is TGTGCCAGCTCACCAGCAGGGGCCCTTAATCAGCCCCAGCATTTT. Translated: CASSPAGALNQPQHF.

The chain couples TRBV6-6 to TRBJ1-5, with D possibly matching TRBD1 (5 bases). V was trimmed by 7 bases and J by 4 bases, leaving 20 bases between them. The germline V gene encodes CDR1 MNHNY and CDR2 SVGAGI (reference sequence). The CDR3 covers 16 residues. The CDR3 nucleotides are TGTGCCAGCACCACCTTTCGGGACTTGGGTAATCAGCCCCAGCATTTT. Encoded protein: CASTTFRDLGNQPQHF.

This chain links TRBV6-5 with TRBJ1-2, with a weak D call TRBD1 (5 bases). V was trimmed by 2 bases and J by 1 base, leaving 11 bases between them. CDR3 length: 15 amino acids. Germline assignment: CDR1 MNHEY and CDR2 SVGAGI. The CDR3 loop reads CASSYVGGFNYGYTF. In nucleotides, the CDR3 is TGTGCCAGCAGTTACGTGGGGGGATTTAACTATGGCTACACCTTC.

This clone was found once. The chain couples TRBV6-5 to TRBJ1-1; D is perhaps TRBD1 (6 bases). The CDR3 sequence is 12 residues long. CDR1 is MNHEY and CDR2 is SVGAGI in the germline V gene. V shed 7 bases and J shed 6 bases, with 12 bases lying between them. CDR3 DNA sequence: TGTGCCAGCACCCGGGGGGGCGCTGAAGCTTTCTTT. Translating gives CASTRGGAEAFF.